What follows are 10 T cell receptor beta chains derived from one specimen sequenced in a study of blood T cells in healthy people across ages. Primers used in a second PCR of roughly 6 to 12 cycles were a sample-barcoded 5' primer and a J-beta primer mix. TCRdb re-called the 5' RACE reads through MiXCR, storing one row per CDR3 protein. The sample carries roughly 1,500,000 distinct CDR3 sequences, approximately 40% recorded once. Sequencing input: blood. The source of these receptors is a woman aged 18-30 years in good health.

The chain couples TRBV20-1 to TRBJ1-2, with D maybe TRBD1 (5 bases). V was pared by 6 bases and J by 4 bases, with 15 bases between. This CDR3 spans 13 amino acids. Germline V gene sequence: CDR1 DFQATT, CDR2 SNEGSKA (reference sequence). The CDR3 bases are TGCAGTGCCCCAGCAGGGACCTCCTATGGCTACACCTTC. Translated: CSAPAGTSYGYTF.

In this sample, this clonotype turned up a few times. CDR3 amino acids: CATLGGNYGYTF. Written as DNA, the CDR3 is TGTGCCACCCTCGGAGGAAACTATGGCTACACCTTC. The chain carries TRBV27 and TRBJ1-2, with D unclear. The germline V gene has CDR1 MNHEY and CDR2 SMNVEV (reference sequence). CDR3 length: 12 amino acids. Between the trimmed V and J ends, which lost 10 bases and 2 bases, there was a span of 11 bases.

The CDR3 DNA is TGTGCCAGCAGTTTCAGTACAGATGTGCAGTATTTT. It codes for CASSFSTDVQYF. The rearrangement uses TRBV12-3 or TRBV12-4 and TRBJ2-3; no firm D call. CDR3 length: 12 residues. With 3 bases removed from V and 11 bases from J, the gap between germline ends came to 12 bases.

For this clonotype: At one boundary the junction diverges from the germline segment, which might be a read error. This chain connects TRBV12-3 or TRBV12-4 to TRBJ2-7; D is undetermined. CDR3 length: 11 amino acids. CDR3 protein: CASSRAHEQCF. For the CDR3, the DNA is TGTGCCAGCAGTAGAGCCCACGAGCAGTGCTTC.

The chain joins TRBV29-1 to TRBJ2-7; 11 bases are shared with TRBD2. The germline V gene encodes CDR1 SQVTM and CDR2 ANQGSEA. With V trimmed by 6 bases and J by 0 bases, 4 bases remained unmatched. The CDR3 totals 14 residues. The CDR3 bases are TGCAGCGTAAAAACTAGCGGGAGCTCCTACGAGCAGTACTTC. It yields the protein CSVKTSGSSYEQYF.

This clonotype was seen more than once but under ten times. The chain uses TRBV27 and TRBJ2-1; 16 nucleotides match TRBD2. With V trimmed by 8 bases and J by 8 bases, 0 bases remained unmatched. CDR1 and CDR2 (germline): MNHEY, SMNVEV (reference sequence). The CDR3 is 13 amino acids. This chain's CDR3 is CASGTSGGDEQFF. The CDR3 region has the DNA TGTGCCAGCGGGACTAGCGGGGGGGATGAGCAGTTCTTC.

J is TRBJ1-1 and V is TRBV4-1; the D is unclear. Trimming removed 0 bases from V and 3 bases from J, with 11 bases in between. The germline V gene encodes CDR1 MGHRA and CDR2 YSYEKL. The CDR3 loop spans 15 amino acids. The CDR3 DNA reads as TGCGCCAGCAGCCAAGATGAGGGTCCCCACACTGAAGCTTTCTTT. It translates to CASSQDEGPHTEAFF.

This clonotype has just a few counts. This rearrangement joins TRBV20-1 to TRBJ2-7; 13 bases match TRBD2. The CDR3 has 16 residues. The V gene end was trimmed by 6 bases and the J gene end by 2 bases; junction bases not matched to a gene: 10. CDR1 DFQATT and CDR2 SNEGSKA come from the germline V gene (reference sequence). This chain's CDR3 is CSARRTSGGTTYEQYF. DNA for the CDR3: TGCAGTGCGAGGAGGACTAGCGGGGGTACCACCTACGAGCAGTACTTC.

This clonotype was observed a handful of times. This chain uses TRBV4-1 with TRBJ2-1; 10 bases are a match to TRBD2. Trimming removed 1 base from V and 4 bases from J; junction bases left unmatched: 1. There are 15 residues in the CDR3. CDR1 is MGHRA and CDR2 is YSYEKL in the germline V gene. The CDR3 reads CASSQASGRYNEQFF. The DNA of the CDR3 is TGCGCCAGCAGCCAAGCTAGCGGGAGATACAATGAGCAGTTCTTC.

J is TRBJ2-4 and V is TRBV27, with a tentative D call TRBD2 (6 bases). The better agreement between TRBJ2-7 and the DNA end casts doubt on the J call. The CDR3 has 14 residues. The germline V gene encodes CDR1 MNHEY and CDR2 SMNVEV (reference sequence). CDR3 sequence (DNA): TGTGCCAGCGGAAACCGCGGGGTTCCCTACGAGCAGTACTTC. Its translation is CASGNRGVPYEQYF.